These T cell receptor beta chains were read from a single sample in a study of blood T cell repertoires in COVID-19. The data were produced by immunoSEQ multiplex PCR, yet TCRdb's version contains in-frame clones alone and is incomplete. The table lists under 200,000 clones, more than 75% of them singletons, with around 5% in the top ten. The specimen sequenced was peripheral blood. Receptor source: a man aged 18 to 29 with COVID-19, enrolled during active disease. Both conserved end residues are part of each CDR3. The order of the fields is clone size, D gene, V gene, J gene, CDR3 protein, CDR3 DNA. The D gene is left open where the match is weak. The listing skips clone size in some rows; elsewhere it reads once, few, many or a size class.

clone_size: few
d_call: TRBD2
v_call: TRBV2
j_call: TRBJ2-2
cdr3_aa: CASRGREWVTGELFF
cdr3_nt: TGTGCCAGCAGGGGGAGGGAGTGGGTCACCGGGGAGCTGTTTTTT

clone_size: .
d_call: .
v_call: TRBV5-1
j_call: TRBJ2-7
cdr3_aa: CASSFVGGGSYEQYF
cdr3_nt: TGCGCCAGCAGCTTCGTGGGGGGAGGATCCTACGAGCAGTACTTC

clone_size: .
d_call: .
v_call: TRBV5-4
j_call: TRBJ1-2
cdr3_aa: CASSLTGQTYTF
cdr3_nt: TGTGCCAGCAGCTTGACAGGACAAACCTACACCTTC

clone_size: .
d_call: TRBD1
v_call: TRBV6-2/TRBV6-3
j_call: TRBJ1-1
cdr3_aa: CASSYEGATTEAFF
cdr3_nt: TGTGCCAGCAGTTACGAGGGGGCGACCACTGAAGCTTTCTTT

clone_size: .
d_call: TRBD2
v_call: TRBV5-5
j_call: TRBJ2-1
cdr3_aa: CASSYSGSFNEQFF
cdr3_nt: TGTGCCAGCAGCTACAGCGGGAGTTTTAATGAGCAGTTCTTC

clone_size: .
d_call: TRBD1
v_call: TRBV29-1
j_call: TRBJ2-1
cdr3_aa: CSVHGDRRLGISYNEQFF
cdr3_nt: TGCAGCGTTCATGGGGACAGGCGACTAGGGATCTCCTACAATGAGCAGTTCTTC

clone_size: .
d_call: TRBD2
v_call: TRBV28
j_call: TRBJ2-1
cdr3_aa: CASKGLGWYEQFF
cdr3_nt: TGTGCCAGCAAAGGACTAGGGTGGTATGAGCAGTTCTTC

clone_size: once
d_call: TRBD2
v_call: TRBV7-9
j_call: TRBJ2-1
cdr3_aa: CASSLDSTSGAAYNEQFF
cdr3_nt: TGTGCCAGCAGCTTAGATTCGACTAGCGGGGCGGCTTACAATGAGCAGTTCTTC

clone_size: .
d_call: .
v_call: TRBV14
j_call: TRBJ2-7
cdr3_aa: CASSQEVGSKQYF
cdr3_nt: TGTGCCAGCAGCCAAGAGGTCGGTAGCAAGCAGTACTTC

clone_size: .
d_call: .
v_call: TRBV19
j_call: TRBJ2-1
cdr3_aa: CASSIGGNLNNEQFF
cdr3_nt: TGTGCCAGTAGTATAGGCGGGAACTTGAACAATGAGCAGTTCTTC

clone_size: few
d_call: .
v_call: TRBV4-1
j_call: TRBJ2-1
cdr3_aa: CASSQPRRRNYNEQFF
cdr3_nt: TGCGCCAGCAGCCAACCTAGGCGGCGGAACTACAATGAGCAGTTCTTC

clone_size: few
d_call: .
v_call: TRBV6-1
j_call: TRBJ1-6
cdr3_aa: CASSEREIEAPLHF
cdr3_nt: TGTGCCAGCAGTGAAAGGGAGATTGAGGCACCCCTCCACTTT

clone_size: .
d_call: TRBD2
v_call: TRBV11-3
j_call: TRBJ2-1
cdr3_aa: CASSPRGGNEQFF
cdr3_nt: TGTGCCAGCAGCCCACGGGGGGGCAATGAGCAGTTCTTC

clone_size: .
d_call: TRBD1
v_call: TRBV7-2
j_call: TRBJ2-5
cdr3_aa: CASSRTGVRYQETQYF
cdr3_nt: TGTGCCAGCAGCCGGACAGGGGTTCGGTACCAAGAGACCCAGTACTTC

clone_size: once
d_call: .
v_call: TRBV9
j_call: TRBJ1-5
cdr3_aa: CASSPYLSNQPQHF
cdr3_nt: TGTGCCAGCAGCCCCTATTTAAGCAATCAGCCCCAGCATTTT

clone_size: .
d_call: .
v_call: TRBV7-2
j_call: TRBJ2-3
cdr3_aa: CASSLRQADTQYF
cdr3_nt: TGTGCCAGCAGCCTACGCCAGGCAGATACGCAGTATTTT

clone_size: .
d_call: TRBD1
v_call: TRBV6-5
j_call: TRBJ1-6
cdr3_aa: CASSYSLGQRNSPLHF
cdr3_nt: TGTGCCAGCAGTTACTCCTTGGGACAGAGGAATTCACCCCTCCACTTT

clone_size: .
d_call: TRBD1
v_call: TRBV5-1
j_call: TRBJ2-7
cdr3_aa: CASSLTTGVAPYEQYF
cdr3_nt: TGCGCCAGCAGCCTAACAACAGGGGTTGCCCCCTACGAGCAGTACTTC

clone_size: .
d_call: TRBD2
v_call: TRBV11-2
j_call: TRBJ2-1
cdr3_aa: CASSQISGRANEQFF
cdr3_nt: TGTGCCAGCAGCCAAATAAGCGGGAGGGCCAATGAGCAGTTCTTC

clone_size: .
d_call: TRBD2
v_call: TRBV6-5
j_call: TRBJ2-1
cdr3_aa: CASSSVAGPYNEQFF
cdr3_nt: TGTGCCAGCAGTTCTGTAGCGGGACCCTACAATGAGCAGTTCTTC

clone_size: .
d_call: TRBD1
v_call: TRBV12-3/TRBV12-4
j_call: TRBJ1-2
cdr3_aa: CASSQDRERGYTF
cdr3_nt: TGTGCCAGCAGTCAAGACAGGGAGCGGGGCTACACCTTC

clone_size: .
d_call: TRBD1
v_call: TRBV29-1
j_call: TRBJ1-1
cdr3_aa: CSGGQGNTEAFF
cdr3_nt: TGCAGCGGAGGACAGGGGAACACTGAAGCTTTCTTT

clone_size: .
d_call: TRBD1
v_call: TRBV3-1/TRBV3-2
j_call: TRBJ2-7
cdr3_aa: CASSVFGTDGSEQYF
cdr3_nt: TGTGCCAGCAGCGTTTTTGGGACAGACGGAAGCGAGCAGTACTTC

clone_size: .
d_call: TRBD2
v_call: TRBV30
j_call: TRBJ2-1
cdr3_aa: CAWSVLAGLEQFF
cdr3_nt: TGTGCCTGGAGTGTACTAGCGGGATTAGAGCAGTTCTTC

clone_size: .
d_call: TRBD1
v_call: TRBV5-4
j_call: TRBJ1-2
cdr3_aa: CASSGTGGNGYTF
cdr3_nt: TGTGCCAGCAGCGGAACAGGGGGGAATGGCTACACCTTC

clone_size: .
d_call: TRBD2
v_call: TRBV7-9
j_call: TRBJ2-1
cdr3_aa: CASSLNLAGYNEQFF
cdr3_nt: TGTGCCAGCAGCTTAAACCTAGCGGGTTACAATGAGCAGTTCTTC

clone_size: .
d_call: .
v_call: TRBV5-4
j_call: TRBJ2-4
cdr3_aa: CASSLAGWGLAKNIQYF
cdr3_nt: TGTGCCAGCAGCTTGGCGGGTTGGGGGCTGGCCAAAAACATTCAGTACTTC

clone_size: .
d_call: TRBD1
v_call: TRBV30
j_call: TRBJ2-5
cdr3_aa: CAWSARQGWQETQYF
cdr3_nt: TGTGCCTGGAGTGCACGACAGGGCTGGCAAGAGACCCAGTACTTC

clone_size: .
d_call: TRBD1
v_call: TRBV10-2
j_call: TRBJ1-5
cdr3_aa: CASSRDRYSNQPQHF
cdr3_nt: TGCGCCAGCTCGAGGGACAGGTATAGCAATCAGCCCCAGCATTTT

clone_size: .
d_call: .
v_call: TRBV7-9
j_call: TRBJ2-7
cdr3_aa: CASSFSGATYEQYF
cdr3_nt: TGTGCCAGCAGCTTCAGTGGGGCCACCTACGAGCAGTACTTC

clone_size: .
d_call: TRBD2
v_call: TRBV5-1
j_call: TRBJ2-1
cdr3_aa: CASSPQLAGTNEQFF
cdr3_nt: TGCGCCAGCAGCCCTCAACTAGCGGGGACCAATGAGCAGTTCTTC

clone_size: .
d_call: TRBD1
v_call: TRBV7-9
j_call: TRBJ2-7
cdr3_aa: CASSYGQDYEQYF
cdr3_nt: TGTGCCAGCAGCTACGGACAGGACTACGAGCAGTACTTC

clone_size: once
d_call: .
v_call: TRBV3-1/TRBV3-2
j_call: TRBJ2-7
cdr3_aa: CASSRPATEQYF
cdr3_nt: TGTGCCAGCAGCCGCCCCGCTACCGAGCAGTACTTC

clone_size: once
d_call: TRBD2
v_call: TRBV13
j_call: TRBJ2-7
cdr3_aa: CASSRGLVEYEQYF
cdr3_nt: TGTGCCAGCAGCCGAGGACTAGTAGAGTACGAGCAGTACTTC

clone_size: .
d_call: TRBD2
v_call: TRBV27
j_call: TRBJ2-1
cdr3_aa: CASRRSLAGDLGMYNEQFF
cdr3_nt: TGTGCCAGCAGACGTTCACTAGCGGGAGATTTGGGGATGTACAATGAGCAGTTCTTC

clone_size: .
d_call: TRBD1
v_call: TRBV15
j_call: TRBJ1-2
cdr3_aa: CATSRPPRGTGDGYTF
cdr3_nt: TGTGCCACCAGCAGACCCCCCCGCGGGACAGGCGATGGCTACACCTTC

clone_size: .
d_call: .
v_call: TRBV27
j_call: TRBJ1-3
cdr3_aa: CASRPGLPGNTIYF
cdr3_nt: TGTGCCAGCAGGCCAGGGTTGCCTGGAAACACCATATATTTT

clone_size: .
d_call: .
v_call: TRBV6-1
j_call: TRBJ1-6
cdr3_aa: CASSELGDSPLHF
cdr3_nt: TGTGCCAGCAGTGAACTAGGGGATTCACCCCTCCACTTT

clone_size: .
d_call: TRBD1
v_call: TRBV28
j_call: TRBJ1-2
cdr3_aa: CASSPLGTEKLTPLF
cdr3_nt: TGTGCCAGCAGTCCGTTGGGGACAGAGAAGCTTACACCTCTCTTC

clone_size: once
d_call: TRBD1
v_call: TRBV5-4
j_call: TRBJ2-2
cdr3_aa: CASNSLPGQGRGGGELFF
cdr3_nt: TGTGCCAGCAACTCACTCCCCGGACAGGGAAGAGGCGGCGGGGAGCTGTTTTTT

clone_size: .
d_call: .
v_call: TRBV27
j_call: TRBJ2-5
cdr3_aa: CASSSYETQYF
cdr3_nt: TGTGCCAGCAGTTCCTATGAGACCCAGTACTTC

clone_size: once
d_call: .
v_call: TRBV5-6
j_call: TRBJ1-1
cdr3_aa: CASSMVGGPEAFF
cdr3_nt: TGTGCCAGCAGCATGGTCGGGGGACCTGAAGCTTTCTTT

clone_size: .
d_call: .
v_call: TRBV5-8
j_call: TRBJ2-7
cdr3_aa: CASSLALSYEQYF
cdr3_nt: TGTGCCAGCAGTCTAGCGCTATCCTACGAGCAGTACTTC

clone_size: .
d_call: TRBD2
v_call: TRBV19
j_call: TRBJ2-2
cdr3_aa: CASTLIAGVPGELFF
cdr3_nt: TGTGCCAGTACCCTCATAGCGGGAGTTCCCGGGGAGCTGTTTTTT

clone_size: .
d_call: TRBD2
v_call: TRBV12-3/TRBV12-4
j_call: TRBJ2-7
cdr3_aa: CASSRSGSGEQYF
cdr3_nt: TGTGCCAGCAGTAGGAGCGGGAGCGGCGAGCAGTACTTC

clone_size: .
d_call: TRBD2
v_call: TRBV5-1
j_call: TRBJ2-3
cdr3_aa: CASRHGLAGVTDTQYF
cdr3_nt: TGCGCCAGCAGACACGGACTAGCGGGAGTTACAGATACGCAGTATTTT

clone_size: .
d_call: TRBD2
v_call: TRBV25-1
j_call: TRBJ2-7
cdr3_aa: CASSDSGRRSYEQYF
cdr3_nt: TGTGCCAGCAGTGATAGCGGGAGGCGCTCCTACGAGCAGTACTTC